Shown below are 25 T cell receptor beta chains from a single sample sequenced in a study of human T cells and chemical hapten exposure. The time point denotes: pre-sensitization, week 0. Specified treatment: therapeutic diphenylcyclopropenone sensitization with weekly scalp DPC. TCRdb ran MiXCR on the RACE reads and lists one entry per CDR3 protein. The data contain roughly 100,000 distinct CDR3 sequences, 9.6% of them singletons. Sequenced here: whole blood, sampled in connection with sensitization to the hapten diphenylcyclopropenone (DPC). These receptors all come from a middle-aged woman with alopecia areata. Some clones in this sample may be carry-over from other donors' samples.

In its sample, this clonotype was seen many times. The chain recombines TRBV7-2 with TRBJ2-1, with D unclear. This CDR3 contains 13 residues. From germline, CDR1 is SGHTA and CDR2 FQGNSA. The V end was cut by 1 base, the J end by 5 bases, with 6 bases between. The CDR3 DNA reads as TGTGCCAGCAGCTTAGGGTCTAACAATGAGCAGTTCTTC. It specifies CASSLGSNNEQFF.

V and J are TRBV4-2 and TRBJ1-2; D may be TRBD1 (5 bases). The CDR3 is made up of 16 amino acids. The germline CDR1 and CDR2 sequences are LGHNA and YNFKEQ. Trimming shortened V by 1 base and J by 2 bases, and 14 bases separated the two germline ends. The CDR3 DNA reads TGTGCCAGCAGCCAAGGGCACGGGGCGAGGAACTATGGCTACACCTTC. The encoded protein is CASSQGHGARNYGYTF.

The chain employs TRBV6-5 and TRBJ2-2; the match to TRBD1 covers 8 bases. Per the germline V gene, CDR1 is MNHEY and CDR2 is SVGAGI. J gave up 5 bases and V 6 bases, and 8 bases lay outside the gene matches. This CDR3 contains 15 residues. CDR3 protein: CASRSNRGWTGELFF. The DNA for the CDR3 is TGTGCCAGCAGGTCCAACAGGGGGTGGACCGGGGAGCTGTTTTTT.

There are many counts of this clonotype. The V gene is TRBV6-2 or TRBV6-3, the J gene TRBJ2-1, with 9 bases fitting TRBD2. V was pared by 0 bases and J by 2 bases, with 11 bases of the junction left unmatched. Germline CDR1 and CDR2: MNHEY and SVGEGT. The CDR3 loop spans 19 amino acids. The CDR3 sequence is CASSYSKGWRGGPYNEQFF. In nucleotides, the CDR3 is TGTGCCAGCAGTTACTCGAAGGGGTGGCGGGGGGGCCCCTACAATGAGCAGTTCTTC.

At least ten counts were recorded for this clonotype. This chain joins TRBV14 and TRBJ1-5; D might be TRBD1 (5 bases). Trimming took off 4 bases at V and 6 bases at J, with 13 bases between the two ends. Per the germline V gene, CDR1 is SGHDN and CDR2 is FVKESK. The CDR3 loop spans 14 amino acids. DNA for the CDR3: TGTGCCAGCAGCCGTGGGGGATCAGGTCAGCCCCAGCATTTT. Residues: CASSRGGSGQPQHF. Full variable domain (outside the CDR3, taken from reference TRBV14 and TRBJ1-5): EAGVTQFPSHSVIEKGQTVTLRCDPISGHDNLYWYRRVMGKEIKFLLHFVKESKQDESGMPNNRFLAERTGGTYSTLKVQPAELEDSGVYFCASSRGGSGQPQHFGDGTRLSIL.

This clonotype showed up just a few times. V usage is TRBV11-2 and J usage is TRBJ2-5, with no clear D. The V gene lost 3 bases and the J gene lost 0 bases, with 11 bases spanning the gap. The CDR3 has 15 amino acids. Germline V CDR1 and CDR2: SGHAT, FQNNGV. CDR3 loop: CASSFYGSNQETQYF. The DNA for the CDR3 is TGTGCCAGCAGCTTTTATGGATCCAACCAAGAGACCCAGTACTTC.

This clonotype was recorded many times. The CDR3 region has the DNA TGTGCCAGCAGTTACTCGTTTATAGAGAACACTGAAGCTTTCTTT. Its translation is CASSYSFIENTEAFF. The chain joins TRBV6-5 to TRBJ1-1; D is undetermined. V shed 0 bases and J shed 1 base, with 9 bases lying between them. Per germline, CDR1 MNHEY and CDR2 SVGAGI. This CDR3 contains 15 residues.

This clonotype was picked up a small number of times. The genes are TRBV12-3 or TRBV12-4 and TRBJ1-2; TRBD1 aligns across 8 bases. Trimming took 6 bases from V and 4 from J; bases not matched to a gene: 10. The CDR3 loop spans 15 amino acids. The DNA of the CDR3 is TGTGCCAGCAGCCCCGGACAGGGCAACGGCTATGGCTACACCTTC. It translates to CASSPGQGNGYGYTF.

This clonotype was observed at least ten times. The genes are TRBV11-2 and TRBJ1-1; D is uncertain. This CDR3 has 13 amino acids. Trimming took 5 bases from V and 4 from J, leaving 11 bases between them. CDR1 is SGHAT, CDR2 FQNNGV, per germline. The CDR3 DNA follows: TGTGCCAGCAGCCCATGGGAGGGCACTGAAGCTTTCTTT. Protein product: CASSPWEGTEAFF.

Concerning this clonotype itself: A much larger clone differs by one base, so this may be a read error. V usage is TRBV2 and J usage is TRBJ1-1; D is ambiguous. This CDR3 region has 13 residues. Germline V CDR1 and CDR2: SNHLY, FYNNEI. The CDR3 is CASRPLVVPETFF. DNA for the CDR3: TGTGCCAGCAGGCCATTGGTGGTTCCTGAAACTTTCTTT.

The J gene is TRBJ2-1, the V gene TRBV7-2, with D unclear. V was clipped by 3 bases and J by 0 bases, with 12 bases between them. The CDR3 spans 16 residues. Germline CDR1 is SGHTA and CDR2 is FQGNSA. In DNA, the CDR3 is TGTGCCAGCAGCTTCCACGCAGGTGGCTCCTACAATGAGCAGTTCTTC. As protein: CASSFHAGGSYNEQFF.

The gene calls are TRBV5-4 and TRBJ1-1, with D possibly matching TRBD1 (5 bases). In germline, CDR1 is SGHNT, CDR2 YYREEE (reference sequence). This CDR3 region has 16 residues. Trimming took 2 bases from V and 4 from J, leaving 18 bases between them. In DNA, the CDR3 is TGTGCCAGCAGCTTAGGGACTACAGTACGGAGCACTGAAGCTTTCTTT. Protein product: CASSLGTTVRSTEAFF.

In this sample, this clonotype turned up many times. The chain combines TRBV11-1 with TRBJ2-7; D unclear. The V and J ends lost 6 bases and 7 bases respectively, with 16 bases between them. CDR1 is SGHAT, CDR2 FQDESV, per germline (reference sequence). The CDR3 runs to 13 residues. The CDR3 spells CASSLLASDEQYF. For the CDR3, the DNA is TGTGCCAGCAGTCTATTAGCTTCGGATGAGCAGTACTTC.

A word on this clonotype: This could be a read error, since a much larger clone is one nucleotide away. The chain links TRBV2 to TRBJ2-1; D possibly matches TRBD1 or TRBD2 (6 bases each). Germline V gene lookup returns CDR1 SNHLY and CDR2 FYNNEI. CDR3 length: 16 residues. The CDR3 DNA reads TGTGCCAGCATTGAACAGGGAGGAGGGAATTACAATGAGCAGTTCTTC. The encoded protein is CASIEQGGGNYNEQFF. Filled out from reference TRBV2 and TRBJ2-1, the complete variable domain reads EPEVTQTPSHQVTQMGQEVILRCVPISNHLYFYWYRQILGQKVEFLVSFYNNEISEKSEIFDDQFSVERPDGSNFTLKIRSTKLEDSAMYFCASIEQGGGNYNEQFFGPGTRLTVL.

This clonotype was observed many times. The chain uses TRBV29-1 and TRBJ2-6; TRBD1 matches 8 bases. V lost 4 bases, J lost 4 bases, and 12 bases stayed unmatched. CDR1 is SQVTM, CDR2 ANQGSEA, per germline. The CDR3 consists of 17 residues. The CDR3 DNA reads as TGCAGCGTTGCTCAGGGCAGGGGGCGTTCGGGGGCCAACGTCCTGACTTTC. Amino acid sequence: CSVAQGRGRSGANVLTF.

The CDR3 nucleotides are TGCGCCAGCAGCCTCCGACAGGGGAGCGAAAAACTGTTTTTT. Translated: CASSLRQGSEKLFF. The rearrangement joins TRBV4-3 to TRBJ1-4; 8 nucleotides match TRBD1. This CDR3 spans 14 amino acids. J lost 8 bases, V lost 4 bases, and 6 bases had no gene match. The V gene's germline CDR1 is LGHNA and CDR2 YSLEER.

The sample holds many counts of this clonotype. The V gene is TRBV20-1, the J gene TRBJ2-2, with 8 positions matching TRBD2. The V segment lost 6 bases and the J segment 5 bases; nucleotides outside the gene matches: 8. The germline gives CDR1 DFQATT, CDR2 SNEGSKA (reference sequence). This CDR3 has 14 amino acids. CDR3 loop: CSAVSGARTGELFF. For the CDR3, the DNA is TGCAGTGCCGTTAGCGGGGCTCGAACCGGGGAGCTGTTTTTT.

The CDR3 nucleotides read TGTGCCAGCAGCACCCAGGGGGCCTCTGAAGCTTTCTTT. It specifies CASSTQGASEAFF. The chain has TRBV7-8 and TRBJ1-1, with 8 bases fitting TRBD1. This CDR3 is built from 13 residues. CDR1 SGHVS and CDR2 FQNEAQ come from the germline V gene. The ends lost 5 bases at V and 6 bases at J; junction bases unmatched: 5.

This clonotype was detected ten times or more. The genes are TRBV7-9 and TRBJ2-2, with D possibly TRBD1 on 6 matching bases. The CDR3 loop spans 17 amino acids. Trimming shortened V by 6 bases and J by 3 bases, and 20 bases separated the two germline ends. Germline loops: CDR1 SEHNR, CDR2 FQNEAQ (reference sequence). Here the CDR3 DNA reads TGTGCCAGCAGAAGGACAGACCAACCCATTTACACCGGGGAGCTGTTTTTT. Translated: CASRRTDQPIYTGELFF.

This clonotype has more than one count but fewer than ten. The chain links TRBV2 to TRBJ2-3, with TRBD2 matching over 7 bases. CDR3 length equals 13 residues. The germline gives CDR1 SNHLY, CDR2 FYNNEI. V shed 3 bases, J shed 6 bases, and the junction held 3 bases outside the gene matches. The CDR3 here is CASSDTSEDTQYF. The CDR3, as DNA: TGTGCCAGCAGTGATACTAGCGAGGATACGCAGTATTTT.

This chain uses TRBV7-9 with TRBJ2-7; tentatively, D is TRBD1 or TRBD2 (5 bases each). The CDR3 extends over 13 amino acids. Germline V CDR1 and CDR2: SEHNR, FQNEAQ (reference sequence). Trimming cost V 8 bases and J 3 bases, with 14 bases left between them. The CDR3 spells CASSSGLYYEQYF. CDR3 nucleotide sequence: TGTGCCAGCTCCTCGGGGCTTTACTACGAGCAGTACTTC. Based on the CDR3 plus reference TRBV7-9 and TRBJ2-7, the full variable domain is DTGVSQNPRHKITKRGQNVTFRCDPISEHNRLYWYRQTLGQGPEFLTYFQNEAQLEKSRLLSDRFSAERPKGSFSTLEIQRTEQGDSAMYLCASSSGLYYEQYFGPGTRLTVT.

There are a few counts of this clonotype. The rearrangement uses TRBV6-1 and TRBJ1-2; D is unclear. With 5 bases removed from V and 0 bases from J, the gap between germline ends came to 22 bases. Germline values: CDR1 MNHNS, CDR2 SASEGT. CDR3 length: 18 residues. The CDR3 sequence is CASSKIGFRQSTNYGYTF. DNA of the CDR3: TGTGCCAGCAGTAAAATTGGATTTAGACAATCTACTAACTATGGCTACACCTTC.

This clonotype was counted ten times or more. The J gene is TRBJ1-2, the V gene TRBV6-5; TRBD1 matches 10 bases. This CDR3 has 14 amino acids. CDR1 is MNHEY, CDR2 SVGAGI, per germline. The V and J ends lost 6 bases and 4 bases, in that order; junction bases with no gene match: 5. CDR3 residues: CASRKDRGPYGYTF. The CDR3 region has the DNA TGTGCCAGCAGAAAAGACAGGGGGCCCTATGGCTACACCTTC.

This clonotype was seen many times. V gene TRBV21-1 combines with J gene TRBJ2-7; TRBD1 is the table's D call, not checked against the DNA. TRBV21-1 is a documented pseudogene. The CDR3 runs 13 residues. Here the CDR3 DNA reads TGTGCCAGCAGCCCTCCCGGGGGAAACGGGCAGTACTTC. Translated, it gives CASSPPGGNGQYF.

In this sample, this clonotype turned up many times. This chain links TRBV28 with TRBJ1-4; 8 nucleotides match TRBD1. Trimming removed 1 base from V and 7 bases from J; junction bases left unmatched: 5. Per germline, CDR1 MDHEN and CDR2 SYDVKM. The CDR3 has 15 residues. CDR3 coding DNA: TGTGCCAGCAGTTTATTTGGGACAGGTGGTGAAAAACTGTTTTTT. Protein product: CASSLFGTGGEKLFF.